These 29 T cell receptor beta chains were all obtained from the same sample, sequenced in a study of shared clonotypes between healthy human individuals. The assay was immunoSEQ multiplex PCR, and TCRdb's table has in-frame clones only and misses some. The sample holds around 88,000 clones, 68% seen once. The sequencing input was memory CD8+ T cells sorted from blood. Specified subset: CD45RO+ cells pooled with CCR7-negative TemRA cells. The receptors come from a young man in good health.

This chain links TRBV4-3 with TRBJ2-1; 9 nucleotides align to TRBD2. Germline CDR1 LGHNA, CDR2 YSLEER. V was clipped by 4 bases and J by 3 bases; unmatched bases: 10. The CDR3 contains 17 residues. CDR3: CASSRDLAGVLYNEQFF. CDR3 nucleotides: TGCGCCAGCAGCCGAGACTTAGCGGGAGTACTCTACAATGAGCAGTTCTTC.

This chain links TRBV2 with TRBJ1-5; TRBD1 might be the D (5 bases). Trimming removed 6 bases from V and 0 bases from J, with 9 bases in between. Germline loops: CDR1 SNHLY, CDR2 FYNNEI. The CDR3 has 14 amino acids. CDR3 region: CASSADNSNQPQHF. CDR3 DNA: TGTGCCAGCAGCGCGGACAATAGCAATCAGCCCCAGCATTTT.

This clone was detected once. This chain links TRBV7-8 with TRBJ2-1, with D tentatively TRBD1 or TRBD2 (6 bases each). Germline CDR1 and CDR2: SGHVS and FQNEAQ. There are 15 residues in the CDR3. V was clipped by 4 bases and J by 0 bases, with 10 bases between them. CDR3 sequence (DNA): TGTGCCAGCAGCTACGGAGGGGGCTCCTACAATGAGCAGTTCTTC. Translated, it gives CASSYGGGSYNEQFF.

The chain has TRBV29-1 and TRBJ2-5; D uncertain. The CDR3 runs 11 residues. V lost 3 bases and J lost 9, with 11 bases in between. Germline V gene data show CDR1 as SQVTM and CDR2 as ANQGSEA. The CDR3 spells CSVEADLAQYF. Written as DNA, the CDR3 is TGCAGCGTTGAGGCAGATTTGGCCCAGTACTTC.

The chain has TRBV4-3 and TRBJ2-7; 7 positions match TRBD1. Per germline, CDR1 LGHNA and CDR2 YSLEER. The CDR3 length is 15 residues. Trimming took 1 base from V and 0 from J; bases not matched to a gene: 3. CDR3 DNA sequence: TGCGCCAGCAGCCAAGGTACAGGGGACTCCTACGAGCAGTACTTC. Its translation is CASSQGTGDSYEQYF.

CDR3 sequence: CASSFEIGGVDTQYF. The CDR3 nucleotides are TGTGCCAGCAGTTTCGAAATCGGGGGGGTAGATACGCAGTATTTT. The chain employs TRBV11-2 and TRBJ2-3; 8 bases map to TRBD2. The V and J ends lost 6 bases and 5 bases, in that order; junction bases with no gene match: 10. The CDR3 sequence is 15 residues long. CDR1 SGHAT and CDR2 FQNNGV come from the germline V gene.

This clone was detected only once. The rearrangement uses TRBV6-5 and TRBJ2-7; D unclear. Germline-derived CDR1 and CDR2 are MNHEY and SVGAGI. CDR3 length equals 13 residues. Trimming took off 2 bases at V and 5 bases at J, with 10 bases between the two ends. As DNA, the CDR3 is TGTGCCAGCAGTTACGTCAGGAAGGACGAGCAGTACTTC. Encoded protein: CASSYVRKDEQYF.

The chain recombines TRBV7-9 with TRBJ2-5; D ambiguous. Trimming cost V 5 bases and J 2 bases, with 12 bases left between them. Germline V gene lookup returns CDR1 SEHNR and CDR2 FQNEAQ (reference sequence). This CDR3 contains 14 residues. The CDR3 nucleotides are TGTGCCAGCAGCGGGCAAAAAGGACAAGAGACCCAGTACTTC. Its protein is CASSGQKGQETQYF.

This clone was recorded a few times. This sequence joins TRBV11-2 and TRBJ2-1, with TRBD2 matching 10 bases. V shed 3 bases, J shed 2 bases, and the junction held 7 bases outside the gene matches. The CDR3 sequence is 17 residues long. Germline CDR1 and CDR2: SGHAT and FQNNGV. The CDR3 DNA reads TGTGCCAGCAGCTTGGGGTCCGGACTAGCGGCCTACAATGAGCAGTTCTTC. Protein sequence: CASSLGSGLAAYNEQFF. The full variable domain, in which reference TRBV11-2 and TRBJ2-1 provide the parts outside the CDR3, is EAGVAQSPRYKIIEKRQSVAFWCNPISGHATLYWYQQILGQGPKLLIQFQNNGVVDDSQLPKDRFSAERLKGVDSTLKIQPAKLEDSAVYLCASSLGSGLAAYNEQFFGPGTRLTVL.

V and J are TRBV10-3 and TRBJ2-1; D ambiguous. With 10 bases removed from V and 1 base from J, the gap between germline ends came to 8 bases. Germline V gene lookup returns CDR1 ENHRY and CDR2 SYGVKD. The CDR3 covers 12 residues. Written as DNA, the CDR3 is TGTGCCACGTGGGAATCCTACAATGAGCAGTTCTTC. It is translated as CATWESYNEQFF.

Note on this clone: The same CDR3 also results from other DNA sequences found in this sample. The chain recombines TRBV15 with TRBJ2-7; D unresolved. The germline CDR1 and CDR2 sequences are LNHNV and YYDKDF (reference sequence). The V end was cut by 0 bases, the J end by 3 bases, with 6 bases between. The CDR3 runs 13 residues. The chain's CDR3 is CATSRDLSYEQYF. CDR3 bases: TGTGCCACCAGCAGAGATCTTAGCTACGAGCAGTACTTC. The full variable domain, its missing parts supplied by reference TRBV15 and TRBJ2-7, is DAMVIQNPRYQVTQFGKPVTLSCSQTLNHNVMYWYQQKSSQAPKLLFHYYDKDFNNEADTPDNFQSRRPNTSFCFLDIRSPGLGDTAMYLCATSRDLSYEQYFGPGTRLTVT.

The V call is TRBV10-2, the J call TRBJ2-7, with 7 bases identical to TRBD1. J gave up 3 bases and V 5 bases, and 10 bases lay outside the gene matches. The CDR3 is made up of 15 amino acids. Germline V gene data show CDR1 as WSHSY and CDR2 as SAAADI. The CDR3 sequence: CASSTNPGQLYEQYF. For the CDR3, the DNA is TGCGCCAGCAGTACCAATCCGGGACAGCTCTACGAGCAGTACTTC.

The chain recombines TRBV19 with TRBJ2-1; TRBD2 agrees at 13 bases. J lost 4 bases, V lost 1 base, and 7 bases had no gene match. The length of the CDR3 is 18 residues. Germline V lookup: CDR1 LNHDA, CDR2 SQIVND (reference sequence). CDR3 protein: CASSIAGLAGVLYNEQFF. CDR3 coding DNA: TGTGCCAGTAGTATAGCTGGACTAGCGGGAGTGCTATACAATGAGCAGTTCTTC.

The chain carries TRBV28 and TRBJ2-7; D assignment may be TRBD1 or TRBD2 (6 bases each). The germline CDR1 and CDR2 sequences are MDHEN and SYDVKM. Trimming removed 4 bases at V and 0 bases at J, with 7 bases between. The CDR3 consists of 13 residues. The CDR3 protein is CASSWGASYEQYF. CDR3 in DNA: TGTGCCAGCAGTTGGGGGGCCTCCTACGAGCAGTACTTC.

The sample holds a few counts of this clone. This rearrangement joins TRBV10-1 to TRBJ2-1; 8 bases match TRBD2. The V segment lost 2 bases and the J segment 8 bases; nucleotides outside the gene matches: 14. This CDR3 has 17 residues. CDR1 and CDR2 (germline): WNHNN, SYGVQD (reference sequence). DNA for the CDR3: TGCGCCAGCAGTGAGGGGGACTTAGCGGGAAGGTTTGATGAGCAGTTCTTC. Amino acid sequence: CASSEGDLAGRFDEQFF.

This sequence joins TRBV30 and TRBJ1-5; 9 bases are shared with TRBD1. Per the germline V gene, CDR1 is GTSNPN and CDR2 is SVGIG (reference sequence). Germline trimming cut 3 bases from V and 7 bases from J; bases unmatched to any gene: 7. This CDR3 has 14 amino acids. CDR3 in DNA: TGTGCCTGGAGCCAGGGACAGGGTAGCCAGCCCCAGCATTTT. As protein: CAWSQGQGSQPQHF.

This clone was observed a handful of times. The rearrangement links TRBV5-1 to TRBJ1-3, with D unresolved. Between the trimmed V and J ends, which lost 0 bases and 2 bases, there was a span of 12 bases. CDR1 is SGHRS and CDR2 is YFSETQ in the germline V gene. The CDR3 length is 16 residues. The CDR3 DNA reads TGCGCCAGCAGCTTGGTGGAGGGTGTAACTGGAAACACCATATATTTT. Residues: CASSLVEGVTGNTIYF.

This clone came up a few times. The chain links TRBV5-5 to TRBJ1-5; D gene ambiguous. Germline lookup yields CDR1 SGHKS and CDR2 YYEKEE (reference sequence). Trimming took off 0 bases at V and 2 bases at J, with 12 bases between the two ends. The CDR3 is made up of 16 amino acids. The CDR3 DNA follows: TGTGCCAGCAGCTTGGAGGGTGGTTTTGGCAATCAGCCCCAGCATTTT. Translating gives CASSLEGGFGNQPQHF.

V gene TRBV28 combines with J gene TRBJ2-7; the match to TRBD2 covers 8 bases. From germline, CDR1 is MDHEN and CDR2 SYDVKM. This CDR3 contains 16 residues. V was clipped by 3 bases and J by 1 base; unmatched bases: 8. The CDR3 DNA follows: TGTGCCAGCAGTTTGACGGGGGGGCGGCAATCCTACGAGCAGTACTTC. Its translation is CASSLTGGRQSYEQYF.

The chain's CDR3 is CASSLAMTGRGYTF. CDR3 coding DNA: TGTGCCAGCAGCTTAGCGATGACAGGTCGGGGCTACACCTTC. V usage is TRBV7-3 and J usage is TRBJ1-2, with D tentatively TRBD1 (6 bases). CDR1 is SGHTA and CDR2 is FQGTGA in the germline V gene. V shed 2 bases and J shed 8 bases, with 15 bases lying between them. This CDR3 contains 14 residues.

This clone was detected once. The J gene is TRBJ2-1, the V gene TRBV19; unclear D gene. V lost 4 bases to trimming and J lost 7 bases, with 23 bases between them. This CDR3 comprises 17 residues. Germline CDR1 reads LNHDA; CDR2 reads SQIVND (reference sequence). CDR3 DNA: TGTGCCAGTAGTACCCTGACGGAGACTTTCTGGGGTAATGAGCAGTTCTTC. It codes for CASSTLTETFWGNEQFF. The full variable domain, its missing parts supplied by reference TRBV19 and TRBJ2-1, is DGGITQSPKYLFRKEGQNVTLSCEQNLNHDAMYWYRQDPGQGLRLIYYSQIVNDFQKGDIAEGYSVSREKKESFPLTVTSAQKNPTAFYLCASSTLTETFWGNEQFFGPGTRLTVL.

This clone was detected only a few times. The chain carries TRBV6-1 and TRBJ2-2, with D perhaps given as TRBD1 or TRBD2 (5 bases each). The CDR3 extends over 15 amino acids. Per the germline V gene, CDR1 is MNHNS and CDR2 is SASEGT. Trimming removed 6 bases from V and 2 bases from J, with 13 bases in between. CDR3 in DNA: TGTGCCAGCAGGATGGGGGTATTAAACACCGGGGAGCTGTTTTTT. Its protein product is CASRMGVLNTGELFF.

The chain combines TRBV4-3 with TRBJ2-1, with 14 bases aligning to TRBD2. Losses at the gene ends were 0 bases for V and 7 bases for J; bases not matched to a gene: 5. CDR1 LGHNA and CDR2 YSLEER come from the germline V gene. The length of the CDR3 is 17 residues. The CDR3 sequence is CASSQDMGLAGENEQFF. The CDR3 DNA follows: TGCGCCAGCAGCCAAGATATGGGACTAGCGGGAGAAAATGAGCAGTTCTTC.

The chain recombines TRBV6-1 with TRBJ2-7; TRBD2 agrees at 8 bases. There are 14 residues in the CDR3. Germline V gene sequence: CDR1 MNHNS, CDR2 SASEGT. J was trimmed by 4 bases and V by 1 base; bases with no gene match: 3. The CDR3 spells CASSEDGRAYEQYF. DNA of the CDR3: TGTGCCAGCAGTGAAGACGGGAGGGCGTACGAGCAGTACTTC.

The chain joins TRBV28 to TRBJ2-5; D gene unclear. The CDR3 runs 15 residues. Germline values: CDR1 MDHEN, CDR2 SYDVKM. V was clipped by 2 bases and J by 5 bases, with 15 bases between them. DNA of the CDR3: TGTGCCAGCAGTTTAGCGGCAGGCGGCAGCGAGACCCAGTACTTC. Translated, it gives CASSLAAGGSETQYF. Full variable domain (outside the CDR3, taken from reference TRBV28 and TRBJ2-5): DVKVTQSSRYLVKRTGEKVFLECVQDMDHENMFWYRQDPGLGLRLIYFSYDVKMKEKGDIPEGYSVSREKKERFSLILESASTNQTSMYLCASSLAAGGSETQYFGPGTRLLVL.

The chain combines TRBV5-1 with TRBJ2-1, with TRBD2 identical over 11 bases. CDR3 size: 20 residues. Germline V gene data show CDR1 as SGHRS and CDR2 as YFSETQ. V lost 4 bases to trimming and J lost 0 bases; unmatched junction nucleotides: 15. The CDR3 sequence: CASSVGLAVLQSFSYNEQFF. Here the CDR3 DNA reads TGCGCCAGCAGCGTGGGACTAGCGGTTCTACAGAGTTTCTCCTACAATGAGCAGTTCTTC.

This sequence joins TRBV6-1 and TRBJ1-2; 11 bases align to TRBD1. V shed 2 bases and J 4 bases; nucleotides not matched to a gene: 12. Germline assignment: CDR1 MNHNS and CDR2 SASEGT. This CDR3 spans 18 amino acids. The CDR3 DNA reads TGTGCCAGCAGTGAACTGTGGACAGGGGGCGCGAGCGGCTATGGCTACACCTTC. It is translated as CASSELWTGGASGYGYTF.

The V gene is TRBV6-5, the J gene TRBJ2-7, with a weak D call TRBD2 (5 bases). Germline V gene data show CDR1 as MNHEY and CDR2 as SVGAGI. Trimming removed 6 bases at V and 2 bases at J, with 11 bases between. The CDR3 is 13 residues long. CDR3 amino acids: CASRFPGTYEQYF. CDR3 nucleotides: TGTGCCAGCAGGTTCCCGGGAACCTACGAGCAGTACTTC.

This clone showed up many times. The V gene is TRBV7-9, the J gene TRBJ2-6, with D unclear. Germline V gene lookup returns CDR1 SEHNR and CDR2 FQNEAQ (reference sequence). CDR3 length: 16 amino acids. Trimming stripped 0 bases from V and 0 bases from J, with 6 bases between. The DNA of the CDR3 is TGTGCCAGCAGCTTAGCGAAGGACTCTGGGGCCAACGTCCTGACTTTC. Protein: CASSLAKDSGANVLTF.